These 20 T cell receptor beta chains were sequenced from one sample in a study of blood T cell repertoires in COVID-19. Some clones are missing from TCRdb's copy, which holds only in-frame ones; the method was immunoSEQ multiplex PCR. The sample gives about 300,000 clones, approximately 85% of which show up once; about 2% is in the top ten. The source material was PBMCs or T cells enriched from blood (not recorded which). The source of these receptors is a man younger than 45 who had recovered from COVID-19.

The chain combines TRBV27 with TRBJ2-3; 8 bases align to TRBD1. This CDR3 comprises 14 residues. CDR1 and CDR2 (germline): MNHEY, SMNVEV (reference sequence). The V gene end was trimmed by 3 bases and the J gene end by 4 bases; junction bases not matched to a gene: 3. CDR3 sequence: CASSFRTGPDTQYF. The CDR3 nucleotides are TGTGCCAGCAGTTTTAGGACAGGGCCAGATACGCAGTATTTT.

The chain links TRBV7-3 to TRBJ2-7; the match to TRBD2 covers 11 bases. Germline CDR1 SGHTA, CDR2 FQGTGA. The V segment lost 5 bases and the J segment 3 bases; nucleotides outside the gene matches: 12. This CDR3 has 17 residues. DNA of the CDR3: TGTGCCAGCAGCGCCCTTCCTAGCGGGGGGATGGTCTACGAGCAGTACTTC. Its translation: CASSALPSGGMVYEQYF.

This clone was recorded once. The chain couples TRBV9 to TRBJ2-5, with D unclear. Germline CDR1 and CDR2: SGDLS and YYNGEE. The CDR3 is 13 amino acids. Deletions cut 0 bases from V and 7 bases from J, with 10 bases between. CDR3 DNA sequence: TGTGCCAGCAGCGTAGGTTCCGGTGGGACCCAGTACTTC. Translation gives CASSVGSGGTQYF.

This rearrangement joins TRBV4-1 to TRBJ2-1, with D possibly being TRBD1 (5 bases). This CDR3 comprises 14 residues. Trimming cost V 0 bases and J 8 bases, with 11 bases left between them. Germline V gives CDR1 MGHRA, CDR2 YSYEKL. CDR3 sequence: CASSQENRPDEQFF. CDR3 bases: TGCGCCAGCAGCCAAGAAAACAGGCCGGATGAGCAGTTCTTC.

The chain links TRBV5-4 to TRBJ2-7, with D tentatively TRBD1 (6 bases). Trimming took 3 bases from V and 5 from J, leaving 18 bases between them. From germline, CDR1 is SGHNT and CDR2 YYREEE (reference sequence). CDR3 size: 15 residues. The CDR3 DNA reads as TGTGCCAGCAGCTCAAAAACCGGGACACTCGACGAGCAGTACTTC. Translating gives CASSSKTGTLDEQYF.

The chain employs TRBV18 and TRBJ2-7; D ambiguous. The CDR3 is 14 amino acids. Germline CDR1 is KGHSH and CDR2 is LQKENI. Trimming took 2 bases from V and 0 from J, leaving 8 bases between them. The chain's CDR3 is CASSPGLNSYEQYF. The CDR3 nucleotides are TGTGCCAGCTCACCAGGCCTGAACTCCTACGAGCAGTACTTC.

V is TRBV30 and J is TRBJ1-2; 7 nucleotides match TRBD1. J was trimmed by 4 bases and V by 0 bases; bases with no gene match: 2. The CDR3 consists of 13 residues. Looked up from germline, CDR1 is GTSNPN and CDR2 is SVGIG (reference sequence). As DNA, the CDR3 is TGTGCCTGGAGTGTACGGACAGGCTATGGCTACACCTTC. It yields the protein CAWSVRTGYGYTF.

The CDR3 here is CASRSGHGHEQYF. The CDR3 region has the DNA TGTGCCAGCAGGTCAGGGCACGGGCACGAGCAGTACTTC. The rearrangement joins TRBV5-6 to TRBJ2-7; TRBD1 might be the D (5 bases). The CDR3 runs 13 residues. In germline, CDR1 is SGHDT, CDR2 YYEEEE. The V and J ends lost 5 bases and 5 bases respectively, with 14 bases between them.

This clone has a single count. This chain joins TRBV6-5 and TRBJ2-2; D is ambiguous. The CDR3 runs 12 residues. Germline V gene lookup returns CDR1 MNHEY and CDR2 SVGAGI. V lost 6 bases, J lost 3 bases, and 5 bases lay in between. Here the CDR3 DNA reads TGTGCCAGCAGGAGAGACACCGGGGAGCTGTTTTTT. This encodes CASRRDTGELFF.

This clone has only a few counts. The chain is built from TRBV5-5 and TRBJ2-7; 9 nucleotides match TRBD2. With V trimmed by 0 bases and J by 3 bases, 7 bases remained unmatched. The germline CDR1 and CDR2 sequences are SGHKS and YYEKEE (reference sequence). The CDR3 is made up of 16 amino acids. The CDR3 loop reads CASSLAIAGAYYEQYF. The CDR3 DNA follows: TGTGCCAGCAGCTTGGCCATAGCGGGGGCCTACTACGAGCAGTACTTC.

The V and J genes are TRBV4-1 and TRBJ1-5; TRBD1 agrees at 9 bases. Per germline, CDR1 MGHRA and CDR2 YSYEKL. This CDR3 spans 15 amino acids. With V trimmed by 3 bases and J by 9 bases, 9 bases remained unmatched. The CDR3 spells CASSQGTGFPRPQHF. DNA for the CDR3: TGCGCCAGCAGCCAGGGGACAGGGTTCCCCAGGCCCCAGCATTTT.

This chain joins TRBV24-1 and TRBJ1-5; maybe TRBD1 (6 bases). The CDR3 totals 15 residues. Germline CDR1 KGHDR, CDR2 SFDVKD. The V end lost 5 bases, the J end lost 6 bases, and 16 bases lay between the germline ends. The CDR3 here is CATSVDEQGPQPQHF. The CDR3 DNA reads as TGTGCCACCAGTGTGGATGAACAGGGACCTCAGCCCCAGCATTTT.

The J gene is TRBJ2-1, the V gene TRBV4-3; 9 positions agree with TRBD1. This CDR3 spans 14 amino acids. The germline CDR1 and CDR2 sequences are LGHNA and YSLEER. With 5 bases clipped from V and 8 bases from J, the junction kept 7 bases outside the gene matches. The CDR3 region has the DNA TGCGCCAGCAGCTCCGGGACAGGGTCATATGAGCAGTTCTTC. This gives the protein CASSSGTGSYEQFF.

The chain employs TRBV2 and TRBJ1-4; no definite D call. CDR3 length equals 14 residues. Between the trimmed V and J ends, which lost 10 bases and 5 bases, there was a span of 17 bases. The germline V gene has CDR1 SNHLY and CDR2 FYNNEI. The CDR3 loop is CATTRGGFNEKLFF. In nucleotides, the CDR3 is TGTGCCACCACCCGAGGAGGCTTCAATGAAAAACTGTTTTTT.

The chain couples TRBV4-2 to TRBJ2-2; unclear D gene. This CDR3 is built from 14 residues. V shed 4 bases and J shed 1 base, with 7 bases lying between them. Germline V gene sequence: CDR1 LGHNA, CDR2 YNFKEQ. The CDR3 spells CASSRQENTGELFF. In DNA, the CDR3 is TGTGCCAGCAGCCGCCAGGAGAACACCGGGGAGCTGTTTTTT.

The rearrangement links TRBV12-3 or TRBV12-4 to TRBJ1-1; TRBD1 matches at 7 bases. The CDR3 spans 11 residues. With V trimmed by 8 bases and J by 8 bases, 5 bases remained unmatched. The CDR3 coding sequence is TGTGCCAGCGGAACAGGGGTGGAAGCTTTCTTT. Protein product: CASGTGVEAFF.

In this sample, this clone turned up once. The chain has TRBV29-1 and TRBJ1-1; D is unresolved. Trimming stripped 7 bases from V and 3 bases from J, with 6 bases between. The CDR3 totals 10 residues. CDR1 SQVTM and CDR2 ANQGSEA come from the germline V gene. CDR3: CSAGDTEAFF. CDR3 DNA sequence: TGCAGCGCCGGGGACACTGAAGCTTTCTTT. Drawing the rest from reference TRBV29-1 and TRBJ1-1, the complete variable domain is SAVISQKPSRDICQRGTSLTIQCQVDSQVTMMFWYRQQPGQSLTLIATANQGSEATYESGFVIDKFPISRPNLTFSTLTVSNMSPEDSSIYLCSAGDTEAFFGQGTRLTVV.

The gene calls are TRBV7-3 and TRBJ1-2; TRBD1 matches 8 bases. The CDR3 consists of 17 residues. Losses at the gene ends were 5 bases for V and 7 bases for J; bases not matched to a gene: 18. In germline, CDR1 is SGHTA, CDR2 FQGTGA. Here the CDR3 reads CASSHPGQAPKLGGYTF. CDR3 nucleotides: TGTGCCAGCAGCCATCCGGGACAGGCCCCAAAATTAGGTGGCTACACCTTC.

The chain is built from TRBV29-1 and TRBJ1-1; D gene ambiguous. Per the germline V gene, CDR1 is SQVTM and CDR2 is ANQGSEA. This CDR3 is built from 15 residues. V was pared by 8 bases and J by 0 bases, with 19 bases between. CDR3 coding DNA: TGCAGCCACGCCGGGGAGGTAAGCATGAACACTGAAGCTTTCTTT. It specifies CSHAGEVSMNTEAFF.

Here the CDR3 reads CASSSGQTYQETQYF. The CDR3 DNA is TGCGCCAGCAGCTCGGGACAGACTTATCAAGAGACCCAGTACTTC. The chain joins TRBV5-1 to TRBJ2-5; TRBD1 matches 7 bases. Germline V gene sequence: CDR1 SGHRS, CDR2 YFSETQ. The CDR3 contains 15 residues. Trimming cost V 3 bases and J 2 bases; bases outside gene matches: 7.